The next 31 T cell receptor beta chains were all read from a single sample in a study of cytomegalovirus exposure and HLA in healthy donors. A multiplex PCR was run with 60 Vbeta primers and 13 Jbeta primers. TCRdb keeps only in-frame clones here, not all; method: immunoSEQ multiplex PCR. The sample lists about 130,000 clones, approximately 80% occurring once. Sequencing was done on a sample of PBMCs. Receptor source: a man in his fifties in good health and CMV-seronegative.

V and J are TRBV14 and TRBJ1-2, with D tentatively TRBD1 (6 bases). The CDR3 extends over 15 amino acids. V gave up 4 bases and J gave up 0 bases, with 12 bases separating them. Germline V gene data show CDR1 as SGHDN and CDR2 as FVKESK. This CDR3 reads CASSPRTDTNYGYTF. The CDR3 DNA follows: TGTGCCAGCAGCCCTCGGACAGATACTAACTATGGCTACACCTTC.

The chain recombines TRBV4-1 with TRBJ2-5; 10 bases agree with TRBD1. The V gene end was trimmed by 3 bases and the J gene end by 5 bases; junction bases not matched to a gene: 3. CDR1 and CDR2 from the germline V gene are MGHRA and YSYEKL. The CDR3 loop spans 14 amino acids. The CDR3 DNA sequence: TGCGCCAGCAGCCACGACAGGGGGCTCGAGACCCAGTACTTC. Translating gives CASSHDRGLETQYF.

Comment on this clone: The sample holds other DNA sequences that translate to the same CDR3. CDR3 sequence: CASSESGGAPDTQYF. In nucleotides, the CDR3 is TGTGCCAGCAGTGAAAGTGGGGGGGCCCCAGATACGCAGTATTTT. This chain links TRBV6-1 with TRBJ2-3; maybe TRBD2 (7 bases). There are 15 residues in the CDR3. The germline gives CDR1 MNHNS, CDR2 SASEGT. Trimming left V 2 bases short and J 4 bases short, with 13 bases between.

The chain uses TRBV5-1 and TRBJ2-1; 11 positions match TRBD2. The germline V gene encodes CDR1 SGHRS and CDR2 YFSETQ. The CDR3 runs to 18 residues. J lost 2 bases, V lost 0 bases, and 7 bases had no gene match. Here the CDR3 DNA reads TGCGCCAGCAGCTTGGAATTAGCGGGGGGGCCTCCCTACAATGAGCAGTTCTTC. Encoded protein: CASSLELAGGPPYNEQFF.

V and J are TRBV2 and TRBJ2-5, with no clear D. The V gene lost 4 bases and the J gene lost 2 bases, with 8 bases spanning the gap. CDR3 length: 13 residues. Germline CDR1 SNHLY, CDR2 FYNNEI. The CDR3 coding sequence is TGTGCCAGCAGTGTCCGACAACAAGAGACCCAGTACTTC. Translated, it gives CASSVRQQETQYF.

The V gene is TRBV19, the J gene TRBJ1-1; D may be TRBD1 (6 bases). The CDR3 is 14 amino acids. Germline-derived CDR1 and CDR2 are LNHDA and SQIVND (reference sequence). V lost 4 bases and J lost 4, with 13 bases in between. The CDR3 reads CASSKGGSGTEAFF. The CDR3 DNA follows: TGTGCCAGTAGTAAAGGGGGATCAGGCACTGAAGCTTTCTTT.

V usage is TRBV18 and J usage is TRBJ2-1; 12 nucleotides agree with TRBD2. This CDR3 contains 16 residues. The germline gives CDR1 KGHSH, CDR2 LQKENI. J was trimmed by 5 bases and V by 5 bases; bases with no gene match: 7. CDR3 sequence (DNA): TGTGCCAGCTCAGAAACTAGCGGGGGGACGAACAATGAGCAGTTCTTC. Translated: CASSETSGGTNNEQFF.

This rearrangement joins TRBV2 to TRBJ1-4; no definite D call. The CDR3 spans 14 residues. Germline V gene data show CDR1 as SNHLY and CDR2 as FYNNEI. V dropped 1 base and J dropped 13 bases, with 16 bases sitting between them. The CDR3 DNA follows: TGTGCCAGCAGTGAAGAGGCAGGCGCGAAAAGACTGTTTTTT. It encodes CASSEEAGAKRLFF.

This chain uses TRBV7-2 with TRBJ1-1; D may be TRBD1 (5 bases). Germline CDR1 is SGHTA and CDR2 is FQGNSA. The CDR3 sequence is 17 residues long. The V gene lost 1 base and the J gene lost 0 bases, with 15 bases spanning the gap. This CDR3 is CASSLVMTAEMNTEAFF. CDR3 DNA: TGTGCCAGCAGCTTAGTTATGACAGCCGAAATGAACACTGAAGCTTTCTTT. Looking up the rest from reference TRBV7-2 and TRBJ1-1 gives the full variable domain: GAGVSQSPSNKVTEKGKDVELRCDPISGHTALYWYRQSLGQGLEFLIYFQGNSAPDKSGLPSDRFSAERTGGSVSTLTIQRTQQEDSAVYLCASSLVMTAEMNTEAFFGQGTRLTVV.

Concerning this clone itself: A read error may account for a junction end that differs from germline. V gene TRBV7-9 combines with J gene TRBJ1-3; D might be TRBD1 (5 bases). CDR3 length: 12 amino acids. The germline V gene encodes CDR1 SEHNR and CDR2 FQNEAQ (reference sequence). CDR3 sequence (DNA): TGTGCCAGCAGCGGCGATGGGGGGAGGGAAGATTTT. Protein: CASSGDGGREDF.

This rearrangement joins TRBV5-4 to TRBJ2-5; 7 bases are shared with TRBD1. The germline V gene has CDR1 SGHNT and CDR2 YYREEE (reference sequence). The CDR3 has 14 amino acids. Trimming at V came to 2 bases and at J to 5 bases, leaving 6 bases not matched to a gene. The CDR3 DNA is TGTGCCAGCAGCTTTAAAGGGGGCGAGGAGACCCAGTACTTC. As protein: CASSFKGGEETQYF.

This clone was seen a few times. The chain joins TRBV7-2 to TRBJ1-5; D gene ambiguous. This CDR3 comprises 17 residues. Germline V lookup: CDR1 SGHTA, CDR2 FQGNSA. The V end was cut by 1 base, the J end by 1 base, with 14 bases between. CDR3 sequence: CASSLEGVVDSNQPQHF. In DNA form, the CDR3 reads TGTGCCAGCAGCTTAGAGGGAGTTGTGGACAGCAATCAGCCCCAGCATTTT.

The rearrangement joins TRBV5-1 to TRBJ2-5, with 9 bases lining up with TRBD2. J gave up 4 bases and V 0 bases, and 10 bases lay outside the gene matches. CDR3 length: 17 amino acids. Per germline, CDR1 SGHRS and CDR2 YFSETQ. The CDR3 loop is CASSLEASGAPGETQYF. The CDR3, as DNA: TGCGCCAGCAGCTTGGAGGCTAGCGGGGCCCCAGGAGAGACCCAGTACTTC.

The CDR3 DNA reads as TGTGCCACCAGCAGAGTGGGTGAGGGTTTCTCTGGGGCCAACGTCCTGACTTTC. Amino acids: CATSRVGEGFSGANVLTF. The genes are TRBV15 and TRBJ2-6; maybe TRBD2 (5 bases). V was pared by 1 base and J by 0 bases, with 13 bases between. Germline lookup yields CDR1 LNHNV and CDR2 YYDKDF (reference sequence). The CDR3 is 18 amino acids.

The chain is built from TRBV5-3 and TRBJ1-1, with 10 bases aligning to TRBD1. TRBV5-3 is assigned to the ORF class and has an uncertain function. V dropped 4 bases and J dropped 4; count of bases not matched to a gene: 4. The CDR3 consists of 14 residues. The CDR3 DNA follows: TGTGCCAGAAGCCAGAGGACAGGGGGCACTGAAGCTTTCTTT. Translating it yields CARSQRTGGTEAFF.

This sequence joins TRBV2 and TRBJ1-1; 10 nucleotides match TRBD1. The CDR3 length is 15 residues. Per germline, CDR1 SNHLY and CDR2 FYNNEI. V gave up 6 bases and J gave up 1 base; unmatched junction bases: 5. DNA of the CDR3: TGTGCCAGCAGACCCCGGGACAGGGGGAACACTGAAGCTTTCTTT. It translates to CASRPRDRGNTEAFF.

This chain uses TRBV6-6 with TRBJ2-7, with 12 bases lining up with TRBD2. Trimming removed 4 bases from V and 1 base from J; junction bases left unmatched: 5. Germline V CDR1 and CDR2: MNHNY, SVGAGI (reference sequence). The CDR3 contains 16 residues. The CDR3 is CASSSSGTSGSYEQYV. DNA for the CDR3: TGTGCCAGCAGTTCGTCGGGGACTAGCGGGTCCTACGAGCAGTACGTC.

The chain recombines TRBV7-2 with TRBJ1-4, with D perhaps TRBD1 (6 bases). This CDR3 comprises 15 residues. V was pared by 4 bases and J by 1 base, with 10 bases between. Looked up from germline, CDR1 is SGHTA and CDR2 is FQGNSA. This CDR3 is CASSSRGGTNEKLFF. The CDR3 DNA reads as TGTGCCAGCAGCTCTAGAGGGGGAACTAATGAAAAACTGTTTTTT.

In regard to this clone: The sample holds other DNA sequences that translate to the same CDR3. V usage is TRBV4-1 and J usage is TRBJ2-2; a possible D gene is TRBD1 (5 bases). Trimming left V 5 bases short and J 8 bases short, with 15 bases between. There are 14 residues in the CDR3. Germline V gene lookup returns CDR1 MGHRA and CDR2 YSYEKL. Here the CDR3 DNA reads TGCGCCAGCAGCGTCAGACAGCTGTCTGGGGAGCTGTTTTTT. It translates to CASSVRQLSGELFF.

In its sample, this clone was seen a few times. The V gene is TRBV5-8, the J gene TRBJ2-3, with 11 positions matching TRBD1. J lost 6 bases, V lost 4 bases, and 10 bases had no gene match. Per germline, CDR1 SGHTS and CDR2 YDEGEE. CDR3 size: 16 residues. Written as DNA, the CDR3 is TGTGCCAGCAGCCGCGGACAGGGGGCCGCGGTCGATACGCAGTATTTT. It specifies CASSRGQGAAVDTQYF.

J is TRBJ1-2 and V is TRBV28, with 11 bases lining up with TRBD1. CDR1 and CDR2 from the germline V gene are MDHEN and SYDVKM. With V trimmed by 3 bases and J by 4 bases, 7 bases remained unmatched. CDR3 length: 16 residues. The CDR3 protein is CASSFSGQGAVYGYTF. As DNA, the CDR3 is TGTGCCAGCAGTTTTTCCGGACAGGGGGCGGTCTATGGCTACACCTTC.

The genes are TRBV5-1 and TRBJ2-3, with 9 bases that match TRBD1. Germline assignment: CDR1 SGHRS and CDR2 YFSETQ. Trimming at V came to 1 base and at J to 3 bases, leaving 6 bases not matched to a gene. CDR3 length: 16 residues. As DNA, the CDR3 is TGCGCCAGCAGCTTGTGGGGGACAGGGCAAACAGATACGCAGTATTTT. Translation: CASSLWGTGQTDTQYF. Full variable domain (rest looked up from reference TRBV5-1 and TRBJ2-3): KAGVTQTPRYLIKTRGQQVTLSCSPISGHRSVSWYQQTPGQGLQFLFEYFSETQRNKGNFPGRFSGRQFSNSRSEMNVSTLELGDSALYLCASSLWGTGQTDTQYFGPGTRLTVL.

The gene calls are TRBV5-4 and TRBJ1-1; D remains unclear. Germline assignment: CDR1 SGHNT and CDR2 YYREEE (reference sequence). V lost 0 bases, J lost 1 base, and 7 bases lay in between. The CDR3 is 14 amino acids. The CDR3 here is CASSLESGNTEAFF. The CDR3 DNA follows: TGTGCCAGCAGCTTGGAGAGCGGGAACACTGAAGCTTTCTTT.

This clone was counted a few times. In nucleotides, the CDR3 is TGTGCCAGCACCGGGACAGGGGAGGACAATCAGCCCCAGCATTTT. Translated, it gives CASTGTGEDNQPQHF. This chain uses TRBV21-1 with TRBJ1-5; the table's D call TRBD1 went unverified against the DNA. TRBV21-1 is labeled a pseudogene. This CDR3 has 15 amino acids.

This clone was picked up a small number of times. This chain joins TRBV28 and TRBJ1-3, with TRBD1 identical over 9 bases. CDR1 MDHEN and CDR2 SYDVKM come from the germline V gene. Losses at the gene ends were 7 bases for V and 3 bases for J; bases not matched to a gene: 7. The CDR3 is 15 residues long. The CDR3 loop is CASKTGGADGNTIYF. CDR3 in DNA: TGTGCCAGCAAAACAGGGGGCGCGGATGGAAACACCATATATTTT.

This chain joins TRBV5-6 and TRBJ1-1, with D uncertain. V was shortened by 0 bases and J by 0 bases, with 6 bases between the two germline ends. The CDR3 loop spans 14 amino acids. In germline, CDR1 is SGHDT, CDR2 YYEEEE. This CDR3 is CASSLAFMNTEAFF. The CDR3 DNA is TGTGCCAGCAGCTTGGCCTTTATGAACACTGAAGCTTTCTTT.

Here the CDR3 DNA reads TGTGCCAGCAGCTCTCAGGGATGGCAGCCCCAGCATTTT. It specifies CASSSQGWQPQHF. The chain couples TRBV5-8 to TRBJ1-5; the D gene is possibly TRBD1 (5 bases). The V gene lost 3 bases and the J gene lost 7 bases, with 11 bases spanning the gap. The CDR3 has 13 residues. Germline loops: CDR1 SGHTS, CDR2 YDEGEE.

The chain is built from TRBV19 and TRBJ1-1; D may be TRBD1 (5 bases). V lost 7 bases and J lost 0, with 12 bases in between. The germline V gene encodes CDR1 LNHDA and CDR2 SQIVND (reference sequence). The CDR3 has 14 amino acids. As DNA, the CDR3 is TGTGCCAGTAACGCAGGGATCTTGAACACTGAAGCTTTCTTT. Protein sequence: CASNAGILNTEAFF.

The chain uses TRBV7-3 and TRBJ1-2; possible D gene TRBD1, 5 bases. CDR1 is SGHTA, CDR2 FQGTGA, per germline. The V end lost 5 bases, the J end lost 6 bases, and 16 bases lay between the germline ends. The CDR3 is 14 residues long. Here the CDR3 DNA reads TGTGCCAGCAGCCGGCGGGGGGACGCAGATGGCTACACCTTC. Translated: CASSRRGDADGYTF.

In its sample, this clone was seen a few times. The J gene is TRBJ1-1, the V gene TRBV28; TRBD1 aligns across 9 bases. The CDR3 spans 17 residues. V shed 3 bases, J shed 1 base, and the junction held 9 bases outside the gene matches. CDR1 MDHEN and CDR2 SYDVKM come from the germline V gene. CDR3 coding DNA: TGTGCCAGCAGTTTGAGAAGTACAGGGGGCAGGAACACTGAAGCTTTCTTT. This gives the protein CASSLRSTGGRNTEAFF.

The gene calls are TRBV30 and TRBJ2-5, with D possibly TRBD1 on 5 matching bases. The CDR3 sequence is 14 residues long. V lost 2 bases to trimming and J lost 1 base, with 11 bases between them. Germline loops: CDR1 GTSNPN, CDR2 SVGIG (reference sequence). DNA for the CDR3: TGTGCCTGGAGTCTAGACAGAGTCCAAGAGACCCAGTACTTC. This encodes CAWSLDRVQETQYF.